The T cell receptor beta chain described here comes from a study of cytomegalovirus exposure and HLA in healthy donors. Study background: An early data release held tens of millions of unique TCRs from HLA-typed donors.

Study-wide points: In a later analysis, TCR beta V- and J-gene trimming showed a link to a missense DCLRE1C variant. Analyzed later, most CMV-associated TCR beta chains appeared HLA-restricted. Productive status was seen about 90% or about 30% of the time for most TCR beta V segments in an earlier analysis.

Points on this clone: What it recognizes is unknown.

PCR amplification relied on 60 Vbeta primers (plus 13 Jbeta primers). Sequencing used immunoSEQ multiplex PCR; TCRdb keeps in-frame clones, though not all of them. The sample carries 150,000 to 200,000 clones, 77% recorded once. This TCR was sampled from a woman aged 25 to 39 in good health and CMV-seronegative. Material: PBMCs.

Written as DNA, the CDR3 is TGTGCCAGCTTAACCGGGACTGTTCCCTACGAGCAGTACTTC. It specifies CASLTGTVPYEQYF. V usage is TRBV25-1 and J usage is TRBJ2-7; TRBD2 is a possible D gene (6 bases). The CDR3 has 14 residues. Germline values: CDR1 MGHDK, CDR2 SYGVNS. V was cut by 8 bases and J by 2 bases, with 16 bases left in between.